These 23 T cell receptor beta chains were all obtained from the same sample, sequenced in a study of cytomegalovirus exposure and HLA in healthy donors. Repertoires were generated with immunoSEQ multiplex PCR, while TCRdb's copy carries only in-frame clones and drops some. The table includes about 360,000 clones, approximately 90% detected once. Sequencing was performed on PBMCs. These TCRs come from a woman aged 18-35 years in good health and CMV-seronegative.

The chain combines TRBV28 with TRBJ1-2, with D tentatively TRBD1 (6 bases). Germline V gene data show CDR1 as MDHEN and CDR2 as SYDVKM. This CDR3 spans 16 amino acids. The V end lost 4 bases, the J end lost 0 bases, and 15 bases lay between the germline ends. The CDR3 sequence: CASSSPRTVANYGYTF. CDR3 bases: TGTGCCAGCAGTTCCCCAAGGACAGTCGCTAACTATGGCTACACCTTC.

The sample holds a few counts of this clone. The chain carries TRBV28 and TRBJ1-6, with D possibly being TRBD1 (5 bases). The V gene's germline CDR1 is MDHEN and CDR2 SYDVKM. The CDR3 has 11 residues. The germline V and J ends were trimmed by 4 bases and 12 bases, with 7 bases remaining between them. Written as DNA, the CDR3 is TGTGCCAGCAGTTCAGGGCGACCCCTCCACTTT. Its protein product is CASSSGRPLHF.

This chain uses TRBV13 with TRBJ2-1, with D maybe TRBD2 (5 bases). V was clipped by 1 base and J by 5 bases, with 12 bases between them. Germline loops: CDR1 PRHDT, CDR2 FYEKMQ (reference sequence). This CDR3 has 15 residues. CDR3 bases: TGTGCCAGCAGCTTAGAAGGGAGTCCAAACAATGAGCAGTTCTTC. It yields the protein CASSLEGSPNNEQFF.

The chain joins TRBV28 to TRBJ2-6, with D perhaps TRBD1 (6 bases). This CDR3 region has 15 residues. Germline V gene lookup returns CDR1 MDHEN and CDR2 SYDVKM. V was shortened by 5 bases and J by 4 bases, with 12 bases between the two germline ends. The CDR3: CASSATGIGANVLTF. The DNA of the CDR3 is TGTGCCAGCAGTGCCACAGGGATAGGGGCCAACGTCCTGACTTTC.

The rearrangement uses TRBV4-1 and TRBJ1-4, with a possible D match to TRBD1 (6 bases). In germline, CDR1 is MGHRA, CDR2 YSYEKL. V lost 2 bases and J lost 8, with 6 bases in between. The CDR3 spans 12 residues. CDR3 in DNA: TGCGCCAGCAGCCAAACAGGGGAAAAACTGTTTTTT. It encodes CASSQTGEKLFF.

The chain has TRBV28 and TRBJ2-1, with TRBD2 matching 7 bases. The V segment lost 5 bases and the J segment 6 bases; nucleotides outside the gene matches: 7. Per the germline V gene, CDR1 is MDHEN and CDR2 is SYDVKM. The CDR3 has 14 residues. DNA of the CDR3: TGTGCCAGCAGTCCGACTAGCAGCCGCAATGAGCAGTTCTTC. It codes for CASSPTSSRNEQFF.

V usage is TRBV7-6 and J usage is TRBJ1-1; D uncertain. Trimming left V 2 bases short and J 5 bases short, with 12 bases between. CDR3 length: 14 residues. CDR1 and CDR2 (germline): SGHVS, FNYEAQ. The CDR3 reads CASSLSELRTEAFF. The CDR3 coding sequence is TGTGCCAGCAGCTTAAGTGAGTTGAGGACTGAAGCTTTCTTT.

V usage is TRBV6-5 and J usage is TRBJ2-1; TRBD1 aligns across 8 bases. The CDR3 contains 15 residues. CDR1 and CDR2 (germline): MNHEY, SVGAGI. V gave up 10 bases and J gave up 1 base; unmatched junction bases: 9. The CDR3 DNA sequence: TGTGCCACCGAAGGGCAGGGGGCATCCTACAATGAGCAGTTCTTC. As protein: CATEGQGASYNEQFF.

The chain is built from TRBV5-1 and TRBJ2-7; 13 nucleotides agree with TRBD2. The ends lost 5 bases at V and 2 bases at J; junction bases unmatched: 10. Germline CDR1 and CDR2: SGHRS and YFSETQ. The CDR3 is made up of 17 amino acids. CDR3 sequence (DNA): TGCGCCAGCAGTCCCGGACTAGCGGGAGTGCGGGCCTACGAGCAGTACTTC. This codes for CASSPGLAGVRAYEQYF.

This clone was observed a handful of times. The CDR3 protein is CASSPEGSSNNEQFF. The CDR3 region has the DNA TGTGCCAGCAGCCCCGAGGGTAGTTCGAACAATGAGCAGTTCTTC. The chain combines TRBV6-4 with TRBJ2-1; maybe TRBD2 (5 bases). V lost 6 bases to trimming and J lost 5 bases, with 17 bases between them. CDR1 is MRHNA, CDR2 SNTAGT, per germline. The CDR3 extends over 15 amino acids.

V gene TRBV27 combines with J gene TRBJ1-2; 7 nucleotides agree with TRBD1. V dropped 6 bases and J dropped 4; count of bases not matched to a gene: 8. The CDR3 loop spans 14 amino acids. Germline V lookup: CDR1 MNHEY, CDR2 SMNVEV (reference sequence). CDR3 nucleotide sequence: TGTGCCAGCAGACCTCCGGGACAGCCCTATGGCTACACCTTC. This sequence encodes CASRPPGQPYGYTF.

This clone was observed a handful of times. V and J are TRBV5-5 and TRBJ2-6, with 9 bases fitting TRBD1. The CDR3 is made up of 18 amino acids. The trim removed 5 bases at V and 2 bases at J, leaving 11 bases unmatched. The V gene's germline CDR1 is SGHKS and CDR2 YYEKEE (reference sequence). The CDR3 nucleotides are TGTGCCAGCAGGTGGGCCGGGACAGGGACGACTGGGGCCAACGTCCTGACTTTC. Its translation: CASRWAGTGTTGANVLTF.

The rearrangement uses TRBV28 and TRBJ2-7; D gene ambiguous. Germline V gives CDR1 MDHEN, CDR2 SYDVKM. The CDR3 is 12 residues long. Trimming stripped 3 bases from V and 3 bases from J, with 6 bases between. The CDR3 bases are TGTGCCAGCAGTTTGGTCGGCTACGAGCAGTACTTC. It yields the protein CASSLVGYEQYF. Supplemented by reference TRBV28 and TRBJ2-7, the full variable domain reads DVKVTQSSRYLVKRTGEKVFLECVQDMDHENMFWYRQDPGLGLRLIYFSYDVKMKEKGDIPEGYSVSREKKERFSLILESASTNQTSMYLCASSLVGYEQYFGPGTRLTVT.

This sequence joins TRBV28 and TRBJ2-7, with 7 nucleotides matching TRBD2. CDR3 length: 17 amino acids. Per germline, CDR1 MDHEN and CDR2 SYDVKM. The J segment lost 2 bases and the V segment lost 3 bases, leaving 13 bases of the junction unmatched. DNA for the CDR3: TGTGCCAGCAGTTTCCAACTTTTACTAGCGCCGACCTACGAGCAGTACTTC. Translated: CASSFQLLLAPTYEQYF.

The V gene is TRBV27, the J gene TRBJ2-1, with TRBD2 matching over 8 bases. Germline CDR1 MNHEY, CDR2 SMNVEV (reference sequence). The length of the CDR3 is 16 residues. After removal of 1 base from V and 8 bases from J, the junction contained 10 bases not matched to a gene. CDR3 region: CASSLYPSGPWDEQFF. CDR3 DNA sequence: TGTGCCAGCAGTTTATACCCTAGCGGGCCCTGGGATGAGCAGTTCTTC.

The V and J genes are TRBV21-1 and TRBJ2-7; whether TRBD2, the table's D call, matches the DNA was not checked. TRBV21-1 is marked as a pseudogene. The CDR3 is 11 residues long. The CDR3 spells CAGGSWDEQYF. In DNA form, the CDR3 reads TGTGCCGGGGGGTCGTGGGACGAGCAGTACTTC.

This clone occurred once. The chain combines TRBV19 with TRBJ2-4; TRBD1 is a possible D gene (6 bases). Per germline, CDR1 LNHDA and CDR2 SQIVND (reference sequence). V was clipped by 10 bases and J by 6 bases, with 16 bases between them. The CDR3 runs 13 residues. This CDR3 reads CATPRTASNIQYF. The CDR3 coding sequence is TGTGCCACTCCCAGGACAGCATCAAACATTCAGTACTTC.

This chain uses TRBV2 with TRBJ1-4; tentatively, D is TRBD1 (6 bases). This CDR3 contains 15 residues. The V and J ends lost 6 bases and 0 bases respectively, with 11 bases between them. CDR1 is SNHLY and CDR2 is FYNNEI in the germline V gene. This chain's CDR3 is CASRGAFATNEKLFF. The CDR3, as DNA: TGTGCCAGCAGGGGGGCCTTTGCAACTAATGAAAAACTGTTTTTT.

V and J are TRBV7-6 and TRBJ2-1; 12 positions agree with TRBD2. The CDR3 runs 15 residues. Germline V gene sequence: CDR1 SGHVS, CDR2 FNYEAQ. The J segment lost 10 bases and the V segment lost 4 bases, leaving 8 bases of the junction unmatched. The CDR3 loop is CASSWGGLAGVEQFF. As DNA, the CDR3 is TGTGCCAGCAGCTGGGGGGGACTAGCGGGCGTAGAGCAGTTCTTC.

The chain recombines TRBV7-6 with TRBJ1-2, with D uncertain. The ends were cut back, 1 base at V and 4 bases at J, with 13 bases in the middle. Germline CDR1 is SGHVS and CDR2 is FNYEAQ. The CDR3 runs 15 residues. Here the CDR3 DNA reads TGTGCCAGCAGCTTAGAACCGGGGAGCTTCTATGGCTACACCTTC. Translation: CASSLEPGSFYGYTF.

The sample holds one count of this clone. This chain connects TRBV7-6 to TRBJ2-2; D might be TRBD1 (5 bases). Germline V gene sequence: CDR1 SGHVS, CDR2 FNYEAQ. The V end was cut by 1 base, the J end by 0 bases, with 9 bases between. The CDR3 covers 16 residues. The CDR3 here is CASSLVPGTNTGELFF. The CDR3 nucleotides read TGTGCCAGCAGCTTAGTTCCAGGGACGAACACCGGGGAGCTGTTTTTT.

The CDR3 DNA is TGTGCCAGTACTGCGGGACTAGCGGGATCCCCCTACGAGCAGTACTTC. Translated, it gives CASTAGLAGSPYEQYF. The rearrangement joins TRBV19 to TRBJ2-7; 13 bases are shared with TRBD2. Germline assignment: CDR1 LNHDA and CDR2 SQIVND (reference sequence). The CDR3 has 16 residues. V gave up 7 bases and J gave up 2 bases; unmatched junction bases: 8. Variable domain in full (rest from reference TRBV19 and TRBJ2-7): DGGITQSPKYLFRKEGQNVTLSCEQNLNHDAMYWYRQDPGQGLRLIYYSQIVNDFQKGDIAEGYSVSREKKESFPLTVTSAQKNPTAFYLCASTAGLAGSPYEQYFGPGTRLTVT.

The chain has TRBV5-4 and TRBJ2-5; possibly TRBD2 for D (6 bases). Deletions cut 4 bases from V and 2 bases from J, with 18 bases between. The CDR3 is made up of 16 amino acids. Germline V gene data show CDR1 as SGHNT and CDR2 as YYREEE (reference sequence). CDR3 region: CASSTSRGAGQETQYF. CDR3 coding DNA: TGTGCCAGCAGCACCAGTCGAGGGGCGGGGCAAGAGACCCAGTACTTC.